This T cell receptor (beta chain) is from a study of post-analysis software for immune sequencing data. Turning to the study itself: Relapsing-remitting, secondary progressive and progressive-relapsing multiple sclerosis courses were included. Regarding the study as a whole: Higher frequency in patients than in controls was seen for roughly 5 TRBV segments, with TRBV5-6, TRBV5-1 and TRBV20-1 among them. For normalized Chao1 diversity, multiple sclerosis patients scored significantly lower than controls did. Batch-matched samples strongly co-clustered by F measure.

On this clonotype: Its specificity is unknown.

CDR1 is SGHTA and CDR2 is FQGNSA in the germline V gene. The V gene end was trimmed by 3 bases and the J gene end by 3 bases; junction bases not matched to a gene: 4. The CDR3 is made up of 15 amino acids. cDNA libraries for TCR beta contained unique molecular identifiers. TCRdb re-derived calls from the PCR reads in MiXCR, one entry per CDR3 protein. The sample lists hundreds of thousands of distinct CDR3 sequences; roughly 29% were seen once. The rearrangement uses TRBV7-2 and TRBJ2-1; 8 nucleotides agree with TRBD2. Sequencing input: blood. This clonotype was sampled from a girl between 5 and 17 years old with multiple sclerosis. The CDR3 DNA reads TGTGCCAGCAGCTTCGGTAGCGGGAACTACAATGAGCAGTTCTTC. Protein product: CASSFGSGNYNEQFF.